This TCR beta chain was identified in a study of control samples from healthy donors and cancer patients. This clone was observed once. Repertoires were generated with immunoSEQ multiplex PCR, while TCRdb's copy carries only in-frame clones and drops some. The sample comprises 54,000 or so clones, roughly 94% of which are singletons, and approximately 2.3% rests with the top ten. J lost 0 bases, V lost 2 bases, and 7 bases had no gene match. The CDR3 is 19 residues long. The germline V gene has CDR1 MGHRA and CDR2 YSYEKL. This sequence was found in a man aged 25 to 40 in good health. The chain joins TRBV4-1 to TRBJ2-6; 10 bases are a match to TRBD1. Material for sequencing was blood. The chain's CDR3 is CASSQRGQGSFSGANVLTF. CDR3 coding DNA: TGCGCCAGCAGCCAACGGGGACAGGGGTCCTTCTCTGGGGCCAACGTCCTGACTTTC.